A single sample is the source of the 26 T cell receptor beta chains below, sequenced in a study of blood T cell repertoires in COVID-19. TCRdb keeps only in-frame clones here, not all; method: immunoSEQ multiplex PCR. Of some 310,000 clones in the sample, about nine tenths were seen once. Sequencing was done on a sample of peripheral blood. The source is a man aged 50 to 60 with active or convalescent COVID-19.

In this sample, this clone turned up a few times. The chain employs TRBV28 and TRBJ2-2, with 8 bases that match TRBD1. V lost 7 bases, J lost 5 bases, and 9 bases stayed unmatched. The CDR3 has 15 amino acids. Germline loops: CDR1 MDHEN, CDR2 SYDVKM. CDR3 sequence: CASTGGDRLTGELFF. The CDR3 DNA sequence: TGTGCCAGCACGGGTGGGGACAGGCTTACCGGGGAGCTGTTTTTT.

This chain connects TRBV5-1 to TRBJ1-1; D possibly corresponds to TRBD1 (5 bases). The CDR3 loop spans 13 amino acids. V dropped 9 bases and J dropped 1 base, with 13 bases sitting between them. Germline-derived CDR1 and CDR2 are SGHRS and YFSETQ. CDR3 residues: CANLGVRNTEAFF. The CDR3 region has the DNA TGCGCCAACCTAGGGGTAAGGAACACTGAAGCTTTCTTT.

The DNA of the CDR3 is TGTGCCAGCAGCCAGGGACTAGCGGGAGGCCTTACAGATACGCAGTATTTT. It specifies CASSQGLAGGLTDTQYF. The rearrangement joins TRBV4-2 to TRBJ2-3; TRBD2 agrees at 15 bases. Germline lookup yields CDR1 LGHNA and CDR2 YNFKEQ. CDR3 length equals 17 residues. V lost 3 bases, J lost 3 bases, and 4 bases stayed unmatched.

This chain joins TRBV28 and TRBJ2-1; TRBD2 matches 11 bases. Trimming at V came to 5 bases and at J to 8 bases, leaving 8 bases not matched to a gene. This CDR3 contains 15 residues. CDR1 MDHEN and CDR2 SYDVKM come from the germline V gene. This chain's CDR3 is CASSPNSGGADEQFF. CDR3 sequence (DNA): TGTGCCAGCAGTCCAAATAGCGGGGGGGCCGATGAGCAGTTCTTC.

This sequence joins TRBV19 and TRBJ2-5, with TRBD2 matching 9 bases. The germline V gene encodes CDR1 LNHDA and CDR2 SQIVND (reference sequence). V lost 5 bases and J lost 4; bases outside the gene matches: 2. The CDR3 sequence is 13 residues long. As DNA, the CDR3 is TGTGCCAGTAGTCAGACTAGCGGAGAGACCCAGTACTTC. Its translation is CASSQTSGETQYF. Based on the CDR3 plus reference TRBV19 and TRBJ2-5, the full variable domain is DGGITQSPKYLFRKEGQNVTLSCEQNLNHDAMYWYRQDPGQGLRLIYYSQIVNDFQKGDIAEGYSVSREKKESFPLTVTSAQKNPTAFYLCASSQTSGETQYFGPGTRLLVL.

The J gene is TRBJ2-4, the V gene TRBV29-1, with TRBD1 matching over 7 bases. Germline V lookup: CDR1 SQVTM, CDR2 ANQGSEA. The CDR3 extends over 11 amino acids. V was pared by 3 bases and J by 7 bases, with 0 bases of the junction left unmatched. In DNA form, the CDR3 reads TGCAGCGTTGACAGGGGGAACATTCAGTACTTC. Translated, it gives CSVDRGNIQYF.

The chain couples TRBV14 to TRBJ2-7; the match to TRBD2 covers 15 bases. Germline CDR1 reads SGHDN; CDR2 reads FVKESK. With V trimmed by 4 bases and J by 4 bases, 2 bases remained unmatched. The CDR3 is 15 residues long. The CDR3: CASSRTSGGAYEQYF. As DNA, the CDR3 is TGTGCCAGCAGCCGGACTAGCGGGGGGGCGTACGAGCAGTACTTC. Using reference TRBV14 and TRBJ2-7 for the parts outside the CDR3, the full variable domain is EAGVTQFPSHSVIEKGQTVTLRCDPISGHDNLYWYRRVMGKEIKFLLHFVKESKQDESGMPNNRFLAERTGGTYSTLKVQPAELEDSGVYFCASSRTSGGAYEQYFGPGTRLTVT.

The CDR3 nucleotides are TGTGCCAGCAGTTTATTATCCGACACGGCCTACGAGCAGTACTTC. Translating gives CASSLLSDTAYEQYF. The chain uses TRBV28 and TRBJ2-7; the D is unclear. Looked up from germline, CDR1 is MDHEN and CDR2 is SYDVKM. V gave up 1 base and J gave up 2 bases, with 12 bases separating them. This CDR3 is 15 amino acids long.

On this clone: This specimen includes other DNA sequences encoding the same CDR3. The genes are TRBV19 and TRBJ1-4, with 8 positions matching TRBD1. The CDR3 runs 15 residues. V was clipped by 2 bases and J by 3 bases; unmatched bases: 2. Germline V lookup: CDR1 LNHDA, CDR2 SQIVND (reference sequence). CDR3 sequence: CASSIRDRPNEKLFF. DNA for the CDR3: TGTGCCAGTAGTATAAGGGACAGGCCTAATGAAAAACTGTTTTTT.

The chain combines TRBV28 with TRBJ1-1, with 11 bases aligning to TRBD1. Germline assignment: CDR1 MDHEN and CDR2 SYDVKM. Trimming cost V 6 bases and J 3 bases; bases outside gene matches: 3. This CDR3 spans 14 amino acids. The chain's CDR3 is CASSPGQGDTEAFF. The DNA of the CDR3 is TGTGCCAGCAGCCCGGGACAGGGGGACACTGAAGCTTTCTTT.

This chain joins TRBV27 and TRBJ1-5; D not resolved. The V and J ends lost 0 bases and 2 bases respectively, with 8 bases between them. Germline CDR1 is MNHEY and CDR2 is SMNVEV (reference sequence). The CDR3 has 15 amino acids. The CDR3, as DNA: TGTGCCAGCAGTTTATCGACTTATGGCAATCAGCCCCAGCATTTT. Residues: CASSLSTYGNQPQHF.

The rearrangement uses TRBV11-2 and TRBJ2-1, with TRBD2 matching 9 bases. The CDR3 has 16 residues. The germline V gene has CDR1 SGHAT and CDR2 FQNNGV. Trimming removed 2 bases from V and 5 bases from J; junction bases left unmatched: 7. DNA of the CDR3: TGTGCCAGCAGCTTATCCCTAGCGGGGCTACACAATGAGCAGTTCTTC. It specifies CASSLSLAGLHNEQFF. Full variable domain (remainder filled in from reference TRBV11-2 and TRBJ2-1): EAGVAQSPRYKIIEKRQSVAFWCNPISGHATLYWYQQILGQGPKLLIQFQNNGVVDDSQLPKDRFSAERLKGVDSTLKIQPAKLEDSAVYLCASSLSLAGLHNEQFFGPGTRLTVL.

CDR3 nucleotides: TGCAGCGTCAAACTACTAGCGGGAGGAGCCTACGAGCAGTACTTC. Translating gives CSVKLLAGGAYEQYF. The V call is TRBV29-1, the J call TRBJ2-7, with TRBD2 matching over 12 bases. The V gene end was trimmed by 6 bases and the J gene end by 2 bases; junction bases not matched to a gene: 8. The CDR3 is 15 residues long. In germline, CDR1 is SQVTM, CDR2 ANQGSEA.

This clone was counted once. V gene TRBV11-2 combines with J gene TRBJ1-1; unclear D gene. From germline, CDR1 is SGHAT and CDR2 FQNNGV. Trimming cost V 4 bases and J 4 bases, with 10 bases left between them. This CDR3 comprises 13 residues. As DNA, the CDR3 is TGTGCCAGCAGCTCTCAGCAGCGCACTGAAGCTTTCTTT. Translating it yields CASSSQQRTEAFF.

The chain is built from TRBV25-1 and TRBJ1-3, with D perhaps matching TRBD1 (5 bases). Trimming took 7 bases from V and 2 from J, leaving 12 bases between them. Germline CDR1 reads MGHDK; CDR2 reads SYGVNS. The CDR3 contains 14 residues. The CDR3 here is CASTMGGAGNTIYF. CDR3 DNA: TGTGCCAGCACCATGGGGGGAGCTGGAAACACCATATATTTT.

In nucleotides, the CDR3 is TGTGCCACCAGTGGCGGGGGGGTGAGCAATCAGCCCCAGCATTTT. Its protein product is CATSGGGVSNQPQHF. The V and J genes are TRBV24-1 and TRBJ1-5; a possible D gene is TRBD1 (5 bases). The CDR3 has 15 residues. Germline lookup yields CDR1 KGHDR and CDR2 SFDVKD. V was clipped by 5 bases and J by 1 base, with 11 bases between them.

V usage is TRBV5-4 and J usage is TRBJ2-5, with 7 positions matching TRBD1. The trim removed 7 bases at V and 5 bases at J, leaving 11 bases unmatched. The CDR3 contains 14 residues. Germline V gene data show CDR1 as SGHNT and CDR2 as YYREEE (reference sequence). The CDR3 loop reads CASGTVSKEETQYF. Here the CDR3 DNA reads TGTGCCAGCGGGACAGTCTCCAAGGAGGAGACCCAGTACTTC.

The CDR3 nucleotides read TGTGCCAGTAGTATCAGGGCGACTGAAGCTTTCTTT. This gives the protein CASSIRATEAFF. V is TRBV19 and J is TRBJ1-1, with D perhaps TRBD1 (5 bases). This CDR3 spans 12 amino acids. V lost 3 bases and J lost 5, with 7 bases in between. The V gene's germline CDR1 is LNHDA and CDR2 SQIVND (reference sequence).

About this clone itself: The sample holds other DNA sequences that translate to the same CDR3. The rearrangement links TRBV5-1 to TRBJ1-2; D gene unclear. This CDR3 has 13 amino acids. Germline CDR1 reads SGHRS; CDR2 reads YFSETQ. V was pared by 0 bases and J by 3 bases, with 6 bases between. CDR3 in amino acids: CASSLDGDYGYTF. The CDR3 DNA reads TGCGCCAGCAGCTTGGACGGGGACTATGGCTACACCTTC.

This clone was detected only a few times. The rearrangement links TRBV21-1 to TRBJ1-5; TRBD1, the D gene given by the table, was not confirmed from the DNA. TRBV21-1 is a documented pseudogene. CDR3 length equals 17 residues. CDR3: CASSKEGDRGNNQPQHF. DNA of the CDR3: TGTGCCAGCAGCAAAGAAGGGGACAGGGGAAACAATCAGCCCCAGCATTTT.

The gene calls are TRBV4-1 and TRBJ2-5, with 8 bases identical to TRBD2. Germline trimming cut 5 bases from V and 4 bases from J; bases unmatched to any gene: 15. The CDR3 runs to 17 residues. From germline, CDR1 is MGHRA and CDR2 YSYEKL. CDR3 DNA sequence: TGCGCCAGCAGCGGTCGGGAGGGGCCGACGGGACGAGAGACCCAGTACTTC. This codes for CASSGREGPTGRETQYF.

This chain joins TRBV7-9 and TRBJ1-4; 8 positions match TRBD1. This CDR3 is built from 14 residues. The V segment lost 2 bases and the J segment 5 bases; nucleotides outside the gene matches: 1. CDR1 is SEHNR, CDR2 FQNEAQ, per germline (reference sequence). In DNA form, the CDR3 reads TGTGCCAGCAGCTTACGGACAGGGAATGAAAAACTGTTTTTT. It yields the protein CASSLRTGNEKLFF.

The V call is TRBV6-5, the J call TRBJ2-2; D not certain. The V end lost 1 base, the J end lost 1 base, and 7 bases lay between the germline ends. The CDR3 is made up of 15 amino acids. Germline CDR1 reads MNHEY; CDR2 reads SVGAGI. The CDR3 region has the DNA TGTGCCAGCAGTTACTTCGGAGTGAACACCGGGGAGCTGTTTTTT. Encoded protein: CASSYFGVNTGELFF.

The chain links TRBV7-9 to TRBJ1-6, with D possibly TRBD1 on 5 matching bases. V shed 11 bases and J shed 8 bases, with 16 bases lying between them. The length of the CDR3 is 13 residues. CDR1 and CDR2 (germline): SEHNR, FQNEAQ (reference sequence). CDR3 sequence (DNA): TGTGCCGGACGCGGGACTGAGCATTCACCCCTCCACTTT. It encodes CAGRGTEHSPLHF.

The chain employs TRBV7-2 and TRBJ1-6, with D unresolved. V was shortened by 2 bases and J by 0 bases, with 11 bases between the two germline ends. The CDR3 loop spans 17 amino acids. Germline-derived CDR1 and CDR2 are SGHTA and FQGNSA. The CDR3 DNA sequence: TGTGCCAGCAGCTTAAATCTCTATTTCTCCTATAATTCACCCCTCCACTTT. It yields the protein CASSLNLYFSYNSPLHF.

CDR3 in DNA: TGTGCCAGCAGTGTCTATTCTACAGGAGAGACCAACACTGAAGCTTTCTTT. It translates to CASSVYSTGETNTEAFF. This chain uses TRBV2 with TRBJ1-1; maybe TRBD1 (5 bases). Trimming left V 4 bases short and J 2 bases short, with 20 bases between. Germline assignment: CDR1 SNHLY and CDR2 FYNNEI. The CDR3 has 17 amino acids. The full variable domain, rest sourced from reference TRBV2 and TRBJ1-1, is EPEVTQTPSHQVTQMGQEVILRCVPISNHLYFYWYRQILGQKVEFLVSFYNNEISEKSEIFDDQFSVERPDGSNFTLKIRSTKLEDSAMYFCASSVYSTGETNTEAFFGQGTRLTVV.